This entry lists 29 T cell receptor beta chains sequenced from one sample in a study of T-cell reconstitution after alpha-beta-depleted transplantation in children. Unique molecular identifiers tagged the TCRbeta library. TCRdb re-analysed the PCR reads in MiXCR, keeping a single row per CDR3 protein. Of approximately 630,000 distinct CDR3 sequences listed, over 10% were seen once; the top ten hold roughly 0.84%. Sequencing used PBMCs, obtained before TCRalphabeta/CD19-depleted stem cell transplant. Receptor source: a girl aged 2-10 years with congenital amegakaryocytic thrombocytopenia, due to receive a stem cell transplant.

This clonotype was recorded at least ten times. As DNA, the CDR3 is TGCAGCGGCGACAGGGCGGGGACAGATACGCAGTATTTT. This encodes CSGDRAGTDTQYF. The V call is TRBV29-1, the J call TRBJ2-3; perhaps TRBD1 as D (7 bases). Between the trimmed V and J ends, which lost 7 bases and 3 bases, there was a span of 14 bases. This CDR3 contains 13 residues. Germline loops: CDR1 SQVTM, CDR2 ANQGSEA.

This clonotype was seen many times. The CDR3: CASSHRGDTEAFF. The CDR3 coding sequence is TGTGCCAGTAGCCACAGGGGAGACACTGAAGCTTTCTTT. V gene TRBV19 combines with J gene TRBJ1-1, with 7 bases lining up with TRBD1. After removal of 6 bases from V and 3 bases from J, the junction contained 4 bases not matched to a gene. The CDR3 is made up of 13 amino acids. Germline lookup yields CDR1 LNHDA and CDR2 SQIVND (reference sequence).

The chain combines TRBV20-1 with TRBJ2-1; D may be TRBD2 (6 bases). This CDR3 is 14 amino acids long. The germline gives CDR1 DFQATT, CDR2 SNEGSKA (reference sequence). The V end was cut by 7 bases, the J end by 2 bases, with 15 bases between. The CDR3 spells CSVGRVAAYNEQFF. The CDR3 DNA reads TGCAGTGTGGGCCGGGTAGCGGCCTACAATGAGCAGTTCTTC.

In this sample, this clonotype turned up a few times. The V and J genes are TRBV5-6 and TRBJ2-1; TRBD2 matches at 9 bases. V trimming: 1 base; J trimming: 2 bases; junction bases outside the gene matches: 4. CDR1 is SGHDT, CDR2 YYEEEE, per germline. The CDR3 has 16 amino acids. CDR3 nucleotide sequence: TGTGCCAGCAGCTTGCTGCGGGAGGGACCCTACAATGAGCAGTTCTTC. Translation gives CASSLLREGPYNEQFF. The variable domain in full, with the rest retrieved from reference TRBV5-6 and TRBJ2-1, is DAGVTQSPTHLIKTRGQQVTLRCSPKSGHDTVSWYQQALGQGPQFIFQYYEEEERQRGNFPDRFSGHQFPNYSSELNVNALLLGDSALYLCASSLLREGPYNEQFFGPGTRLTVL.

This sequence joins TRBV15 and TRBJ2-7, with D possibly TRBD1 on 5 matching bases. The ends were cut back, 5 bases at V and 3 bases at J, with 11 bases in the middle. The CDR3 loop spans 13 amino acids. The germline gives CDR1 LNHNV, CDR2 YYDKDF (reference sequence). The CDR3 reads CATSRSTDYEQYF. The CDR3 bases are TGTGCCACCAGCCGTTCGACAGACTACGAGCAGTACTTC.

This clonotype was observed many times. The chain employs TRBV20-1 and TRBJ2-7; D remains unclear. Germline CDR1 DFQATT, CDR2 SNEGSKA (reference sequence). Trimming shortened V by 5 bases and J by 6 bases, and 11 bases separated the two germline ends. CDR3 length: 11 amino acids. The CDR3 DNA reads TGCAGTGCTGGCACCTCTCGCGAGCAGTACTTC. Protein: CSAGTSREQYF.

This clonotype was found many times. The chain joins TRBV7-9 to TRBJ1-2; D is unresolved. V was shortened by 3 bases and J by 9 bases, with 8 bases between the two germline ends. The CDR3 spans 11 residues. Germline V gives CDR1 SEHNR, CDR2 FQNEAQ (reference sequence). In DNA, the CDR3 is TGTGCCAGCAGCTTCCGGGAGCGCTACACCTTC. It translates to CASSFRERYTF. The full variable domain, with the rest looked up from reference TRBV7-9 and TRBJ1-2, is DTGVSQNPRHKITKRGQNVTFRCDPISEHNRLYWYRQTLGQGPEFLTYFQNEAQLEKSRLLSDRFSAERPKGSFSTLEIQRTEQGDSAMYLCASSFRERYTFGSGTRLTVV.

CDR3 sequence: CSARLTALSYEQYF. Written as DNA, the CDR3 is TGCAGTGCTCGTTTGACAGCACTCTCCTACGAGCAGTACTTC. The chain is built from TRBV20-1 and TRBJ2-7; D possibly corresponds to TRBD1 (5 bases). This CDR3 spans 14 amino acids. Germline V lookup: CDR1 DFQATT, CDR2 SNEGSKA (reference sequence). Trimming stripped 5 bases from V and 0 bases from J, with 14 bases between.

The CDR3 is CASSYYPGTGAQPQHF. The CDR3 DNA is TGTGCCAGCAGCTACTACCCCGGGACAGGGGCTCAGCCCCAGCATTTT. This sequence joins TRBV7-8 and TRBJ1-5; 10 positions match TRBD1. CDR3 length: 16 amino acids. After removal of 4 bases from V and 6 bases from J, the junction contained 9 bases not matched to a gene. Germline assignment: CDR1 SGHVS and CDR2 FQNEAQ.

This clonotype was counted many times. J is TRBJ2-7 and V is TRBV5-1; D perhaps matches TRBD2 (6 bases). The V end was cut by 4 bases, the J end by 1 base, with 18 bases between. This CDR3 region has 16 residues. The V gene's germline CDR1 is SGHRS and CDR2 YFSETQ. The CDR3 nucleotides are TGCGCCAGCAGCGTGATGTGGGCGGGAACTTCCTACGAGCAGTACTTC. Its protein product is CASSVMWAGTSYEQYF.

This clonotype was observed at least ten times. This CDR3 is CAWSIRLGWEETQYF. For the CDR3, the DNA is TGTGCCTGGAGTATCCGACTCGGGTGGGAAGAGACCCAGTACTTC. This rearrangement joins TRBV30 to TRBJ2-5; D not certain. The CDR3 has 15 amino acids. The germline V and J ends were trimmed by 2 bases and 3 bases, with 16 bases remaining between them. Germline V gene sequence: CDR1 GTSNPN, CDR2 SVGIG (reference sequence).

This chain uses TRBV27 with TRBJ2-5; D remains ambiguous. CDR3 length: 13 amino acids. Deletions cut 7 bases from V and 5 bases from J, with 14 bases between. Germline V gene lookup returns CDR1 MNHEY and CDR2 SMNVEV (reference sequence). The chain's CDR3 is CASKIRLGETQYF. CDR3 DNA: TGTGCCAGCAAAATCCGCTTGGGCGAGACCCAGTACTTC.

The sample holds many counts of this clonotype. This chain joins TRBV7-2 and TRBJ2-7; no clear D gene. Germline lookup yields CDR1 SGHTA and CDR2 FQGNSA. This CDR3 comprises 13 residues. V lost 1 base, J lost 3 bases, and 7 bases lay in between. The CDR3 spells CASSLGHFYEQYF. CDR3 nucleotides: TGTGCCAGCAGCTTAGGGCACTTCTACGAGCAGTACTTC.

This clonotype was seen many times. The CDR3 nucleotides are TGTGCCAGCAGCTTAGCGGTAAAAAATGAGCAGTTCTTC. This sequence encodes CASSLAVKNEQFF. The chain combines TRBV7-6 with TRBJ2-1; D ambiguous. Deletions cut 0 bases from V and 7 bases from J, with 7 bases between. CDR1 is SGHVS and CDR2 is FNYEAQ in the germline V gene. The CDR3 is 13 residues long.

The chain joins TRBV12-3 or TRBV12-4 to TRBJ2-7; D may match TRBD1 or TRBD2 (5 bases each). V was shortened by 2 bases and J by 6 bases, with 14 bases between the two germline ends. The CDR3 is made up of 14 amino acids. The CDR3 DNA sequence: TGTGCCAGCAGTTTAAGGGCAGGGAGTAGCGAGCAGTACTTC. It translates to CASSLRAGSSEQYF.

Many counts were recorded for this clonotype. The chain combines TRBV12-3 or TRBV12-4 with TRBJ1-1; tentative D call: TRBD1 (6 bases). Trimming removed 6 bases at V and 0 bases at J, with 11 bases between. This CDR3 comprises 14 residues. CDR3 bases: TGTGCCAGCAGCTTCGGACAGATGAACACTGAAGCTTTCTTT. This gives the protein CASSFGQMNTEAFF.

This clonotype was counted at least ten times. J is TRBJ2-7 and V is TRBV5-6; the D gene is possibly TRBD2 (6 bases). This CDR3 comprises 17 residues. CDR1 is SGHDT, CDR2 YYEEEE, per germline. The V and J ends lost 0 bases and 0 bases respectively, with 16 bases between them. CDR3 coding DNA: TGTGCCAGCAGCTTGGCCTCGTGGGAGGACTTCTCCTACGAGCAGTACTTC. As protein: CASSLASWEDFSYEQYF.

This clonotype was observed at least ten times. The genes are TRBV11-1 and TRBJ2-1, with D possibly matching TRBD1 (5 bases). CDR1 SGHAT and CDR2 FQDESV come from the germline V gene (reference sequence). The CDR3 runs 19 residues. The V and J ends lost 6 bases and 9 bases respectively, with 33 bases between them. The CDR3 DNA reads TGTGCCAGCAGTAAGAGAAGGGGTGAATTAGGCGGAGAGGCGAGTGAGCAGTTCTTC. It translates to CASSKRRGELGGEASEQFF.

This clonotype occurred many times. The V call is TRBV11-2, the J call TRBJ2-2; D unclear. The CDR3 contains 15 residues. Trimming took off 5 bases at V and 7 bases at J, with 17 bases between the two ends. CDR1 and CDR2 (germline): SGHAT, FQNNGV. CDR3 sequence reads: CASSLEFRAGGELFF. CDR3 DNA sequence: TGTGCCAGCAGCCTGGAGTTCCGAGCTGGCGGGGAGCTGTTTTTT.

This clonotype has ten or more counts. This chain links TRBV20-1 with TRBJ2-3; a possible D gene is TRBD2 (6 bases). With 6 bases removed from V and 2 bases from J, the gap between germline ends came to 18 bases. CDR3 length equals 15 residues. Germline CDR1 reads DFQATT; CDR2 reads SNEGSKA (reference sequence). This chain's CDR3 is CSAPPPSEITDTQYF. The CDR3 DNA is TGCAGTGCCCCTCCCCCTAGCGAGATCACAGATACGCAGTATTTT.

The rearrangement uses TRBV5-1 and TRBJ1-2; 7 nucleotides align to TRBD1. This CDR3 region has 15 residues. From germline, CDR1 is SGHRS and CDR2 YFSETQ. V was clipped by 4 bases and J by 4 bases; unmatched bases: 10. In DNA, the CDR3 is TGCGCCAGCAGCCCAACCCCCGGGACAGTCTATGGCTACACCTTC. It codes for CASSPTPGTVYGYTF.

This clonotype showed up just a few times. This chain uses TRBV20-1 with TRBJ2-1; 9 bases are a match to TRBD1. The length of the CDR3 is 14 residues. Trimming at V came to 6 bases and at J to 9 bases, leaving 12 bases not matched to a gene. In germline, CDR1 is DFQATT, CDR2 SNEGSKA (reference sequence). CDR3 loop: CSALTGGALGEQFF. The CDR3 DNA is TGCAGTGCGCTTACAGGGGGCGCGTTGGGTGAGCAGTTCTTC.

The CDR3 DNA follows: TGTGCCAGTAACATACAGGGGCCCGGGGAGCTGTTTTTT. It encodes CASNIQGPGELFF. The chain recombines TRBV19 with TRBJ2-2; 7 nucleotides align to TRBD1. This CDR3 comprises 13 residues. Germline trimming cut 7 bases from V and 6 bases from J; bases unmatched to any gene: 5. From germline, CDR1 is LNHDA and CDR2 SQIVND (reference sequence).

The chain links TRBV7-8 to TRBJ2-1, with TRBD2 matching over 9 bases. The junction had 9 bases not matched to a gene; V was cut back by 5 bases and J by 4 bases. CDR1 is SGHVS and CDR2 is FQNEAQ in the germline V gene. This CDR3 comprises 16 residues. CDR3 sequence: CASSRRSGRIYNEQFF. For the CDR3, the DNA is TGTGCCAGCAGCAGGAGAAGCGGGAGGATTTACAATGAGCAGTTCTTC.

This clonotype was seen many times. V usage is TRBV28 and J usage is TRBJ1-1, with TRBD1 as a possible D gene (5 bases). Germline CDR1 and CDR2: MDHEN and SYDVKM. This CDR3 is built from 15 residues. Between the trimmed V and J ends, which lost 3 bases and 0 bases, there was a span of 11 bases. The DNA of the CDR3 is TGTGCCAGCAGTTTCAGGGTAACTGTGAACACTGAAGCTTTCTTT. This translates into CASSFRVTVNTEAFF.

In this sample, this clonotype turned up a few times. This sequence joins TRBV29-1 and TRBJ2-7, with D hard to call. V was trimmed by 4 bases and J by 0 bases, leaving 7 bases between them. The germline CDR1 and CDR2 sequences are SQVTM and ANQGSEA. The CDR3 is 12 amino acids. Here the CDR3 reads CSVVLDSYEQYF. DNA for the CDR3: TGCAGCGTTGTTCTAGACTCCTACGAGCAGTACTTC.

This clonotype was detected a few times. The V call is TRBV12-3 or TRBV12-4, the J call TRBJ1-1; TRBD1 is a possible D gene (5 bases). Trimming took off 1 base at V and 11 bases at J, with 14 bases between the two ends. There are 13 residues in the CDR3. The CDR3 reads CASSLEQALRAFF. As DNA, the CDR3 is TGTGCCAGCAGTTTAGAACAGGCTCTTAGGGCTTTCTTT.

This clonotype was seen repeatedly, ten times or more. CDR3 residues: CASRTGMSEQFF. DNA of the CDR3: TGCGCCAGCAGAACGGGGATGAGCGAGCAGTTCTTC. The chain uses TRBV5-1 and TRBJ2-1; possible D gene TRBD2, 5 bases. V lost 5 bases to trimming and J lost 10 bases, with 13 bases between them. Germline V gene sequence: CDR1 SGHRS, CDR2 YFSETQ. This CDR3 has 12 residues.

This clonotype was counted between two and nine times. The rearrangement uses TRBV20-1 and TRBJ2-7, with no clear D. The CDR3 loop spans 13 amino acids. The V gene lost 3 bases and the J gene lost 7 bases, with 16 bases spanning the gap. Germline V CDR1 and CDR2: DFQATT, SNEGSKA (reference sequence). CDR3 sequence: CSASYVTVGEQYF. CDR3 coding DNA: TGCAGTGCTAGCTACGTTACGGTGGGGGAGCAGTACTTC.